The present entry profiles one TCR beta chain with its context. This clonotype was observed many times. Its recognized antigen is unknown. The input lacks base qualities; no much larger clone sits a single base away. Counted from cysteine to phenylalanine, this CDR3 has 15 amino acids. Of the read, only the CDR3 DNA is kept; its 45 bases are in frame from base 1. Per the germline V gene, SGHTA is the CDR1 and FQGNSA is the CDR2. V is cut by 4 bases and J by 4 bases, and the space between the germline ends is 14 bases. The record originates from a study of T cell repertoires in cytomegalovirus infection (dated by TCRdb to the late 2010s). The study in broad terms: Donor HLA type was relevant to the analysis, because carriage of CMV infection together with the matching HLA type was indicated by public TCR beta signatures.

The instrument given in TCRdb is Illumina HiSeq 1500. TCRdb cleaned the public reads at Q25 with fastp, built clones with MiXCR and kept in-frame beta chains. Identical CDR3 protein sequences are pooled into one entry, listed with their most common genes and DNA. In this sample the table shows fewer than 200,000 distinct CDR3 sequences, 13% to 15% of which occur a single time. The ten biggest clones cover 27% of the sample. What the research found in general, with its limitations: In the ex vivo response, HLA-C-restricted CMV-specific TCR beta clonotypes were dominant, and in two of eight donors the single most frequent clonotype came from this HLA-C-restricted group. In both this cohort and an independent cohort of more than 350 donors, the cumulative frequency of public TCR beta family members distinguished carriers of CMV infection plus the relevant HLA type.

Sequencing was carried out using PBMCs. In this chain, TRBV7-2 is recombined with TRBJ2-1; TRBD1 might be the D gene, on 7 matching bases. The clonotype comes from a human donor in good health (CMV status not recorded). Some clones in this sample may be carry-over from other donors' samples. The CDR3 protein sequence reads: CASSSRRDSYNEQFF. At the DNA level, the sequence is TGTGCCAGCAGCTCTCGGCGGGACAGTTACAATGAGCAGTTCTTC. Beyond the CDR3, the reference TRBV7-2 and TRBJ2-1 genes provide the residues; the full variable domain reads: GAGVSQSPSNKVTEKGKDVELRCDPISGHTALYWYRQSLGQGLEFLIYFQGNSAPDKSGLPSDRFSAERTGGSVSTLTIQRTQQEDSAVYLCASSSRRDSYNEQFFGPGTRLTVL.